The present entry profiles one T cell receptor (beta chain) with its context. CDR3 size: 13 residues. The germline V gene encodes CDR1 LNHDA and CDR2 SQIVND (reference sequence). V was clipped by 4 bases and J by 10 bases, with 11 bases between them. This sample was taken from a study of technical replicates of blood from a few donors. TCRdb's copy holds only in-frame clones and misses some; the assay was immunoSEQ multiplex PCR. The repertoire includes some 68,000 clones, around 95% of them detected once, and 0.2% to 0.25% sits in the top ten. Sample: T cells isolated from PBMCs. The chain uses TRBV19 and TRBJ1-6; TRBD1 might be the D (6 bases). The origin of this receptor is a human donor in good health. In DNA, the CDR3 is TGTGCCAGTAGTACGACAGGCGACTCACCCCTCCACTTT. This gives the protein CASSTTGDSPLHF.